The 24 T cell receptor beta chains presented below share a single source sample, sequenced in a study of T cell clonality in common variable immunodeficiency. Findings of the study overall: Common variable immunodeficiency TCR beta sequences reportedly had fewer deletions and N-nucleotide insertions.

For these TCRs, the target antigens are not known. TCRdb keeps only in-frame clones here, not all; method: immunoSEQ multiplex PCR. Recorded here are 15,000 to 25,000 clones, with no singletons, and the ten leading clones hold 2.6%. The material sequenced was peripheral blood mononuclear cells. These receptors originate from a human donor with common variable immunodeficiency.

About this clone: The read stops 3 residues short of the end of the CDR3; the missing end is completed from the germline J gene. The chain is built from TRBV18 and TRBJ2-3, with D possibly TRBD1 on 5 matching bases. Germline CDR1 is KGHSH and CDR2 is LQKENI. CDR3 length: 15 amino acids. Trimming removed 0 bases at V and 2 bases at J, with 9 bases between. The sequenced part of the CDR3 DNA is TGTGCCAGCTCACCACCGGGCAGGGTCACAGATACG. This gives the protein CASSPPGRVTDT. The entire CDR3 sequence reads CASSPPGRVTDTQYF.

Concerning this clone itself: The read terminates 3 residues ahead of where the CDR3 ends, so the germline J gene completes it. The rearrangement uses TRBV30 and TRBJ1-5; no clear D. Germline loops: CDR1 GTSNPN, CDR2 SVGIG (reference sequence). The CDR3 sequence is 12 residues long. Trimming stripped 1 base from V and 4 bases from J, with 5 bases between. The CDR3 reads CAWSAGNQPQHF. The CDR3 bases that were read are TGTGCCTGGAGTGCGGGGAATCAGCCC. Combining the CDR3 with reference TRBV30 and TRBJ1-5 gives the whole variable domain SQTIHQWPATLVQPVGSPLSLECTVEGTSNPNLYWYRQAAGRGLQLLFYSVGIGQISSEVPQNLSASRPQDRQFILSSKKLLLSDSGFYLCAWSAGNQPQHFGDGTRLSIL.

In this sample, this clone turned up a few times. The sequence runs out 3 residues before the end of the CDR3; the remainder is reconstructed from the germline J gene. The V and J genes are TRBV18 and TRBJ2-1; 7 bases line up with TRBD2. The CDR3 is made up of 12 amino acids. From germline, CDR1 is KGHSH and CDR2 LQKENI. Trimming at V came to 3 bases and at J to 8 bases, leaving 1 base not matched to a gene. The sequenced CDR3 bases are TGTGCCAGCTCACCTCTAGCGGATGAG. Encoded protein: CASSPLADE. In full, the CDR3 reads CASSPLADEQFF.

A note on this clone: The DNA ends 3 residues before the CDR3 does, and the rest of the CDR3 is filled in from the germline J gene. This rearrangement joins TRBV7-2 to TRBJ2-5; maybe TRBD2 (6 bases). Trimming pared 5 bases from V and 5 bases from J, leaving 15 bases between. The CDR3 is 14 amino acids. Germline V gives CDR1 SGHTA, CDR2 FQGNSA. The CDR3 reads CASSPRRGWETQYF. Incomplete CDR3 DNA: TGTGCCAGCAGCCCCCGGAGGGGCTGGGAGACC.

This clone has more than one count but fewer than ten. The CDR3 end is not reached by the read, which stops 3 residues before it; the germline J gene fills it in. The V and J genes are TRBV19 and TRBJ1-4; D not resolved. CDR3 length equals 15 residues. The germline V gene has CDR1 LNHDA and CDR2 SQIVND (reference sequence). V lost 4 bases and J lost 8, with 17 bases in between. The CDR3 bases that were read are TGTGCCAGTAGTACAATGGAAGGGTCAGTCGAAAAA. It codes for CASSTMEGSVEK. The entire CDR3 protein reads CASSTMEGSVEKLFF.

Only a few counts were recorded for this clone. The missing CDR3 end, 3 residues past where the read stops, is filled in from the germline J gene. The V and J genes are TRBV30 and TRBJ2-1; a weak D match, TRBD2 (6 bases). Germline V gene sequence: CDR1 GTSNPN, CDR2 SVGIG (reference sequence). The CDR3 runs 13 residues. V dropped 3 bases and J dropped 3 bases, with 9 bases sitting between them. CDR3 sequence: CAWRNSGYNEQFF. CDR3 bases read: TGTGCCTGGAGAAATAGCGGCTACAATGAG.

Concerning this clone: The read ends 3 residues before the CDR3 terminus; that terminus is restored from the germline J gene. The chain recombines TRBV19 with TRBJ1-2; TRBD1 matches at 7 bases. The CDR3 length is 13 residues. After removal of 4 bases from V and 4 bases from J, the junction contained 3 bases not matched to a gene. The germline CDR1 and CDR2 sequences are LNHDA and SQIVND (reference sequence). CDR3 region: CASSRGQIYGYTF. The CDR3 bases that were read are TGTGCCAGTAGTAGGGGACAGATCTATGGC.

Worth noting for this clone: The observed sequence ends 3 residues before the CDR3 terminus, with the missing tail filled in from the germline J gene. V is TRBV7-7 and J is TRBJ1-1; D is unclear. The CDR3 is made up of 13 amino acids. V was trimmed by 2 bases and J by 0 bases, leaving 4 bases between them. Per germline, CDR1 SSHAT and CDR2 FNYEAQ (reference sequence). The CDR3 loop reads CASSLYLNTEAFF. CDR3 bases read: TGTGCCAGCAGCTTATATCTGAACACTGAA.

The CDR3 sequence: CASSLARGGEQFF. The DNA read from the CDR3 is TGTGCCAGCAGCTTAGCAAGGGGCGGTGAG. The chain is built from TRBV7-6 and TRBJ2-1; the D gene is possibly TRBD1 (5 bases). The CDR3 end is not reached by the read, which stops 3 residues before it; the germline J gene fills it in. The germline CDR1 and CDR2 sequences are SGHVS and FNYEAQ. V gave up 0 bases and J gave up 9 bases, with 9 bases separating them. The CDR3 has 13 amino acids. Drawing the rest from reference TRBV7-6 and TRBJ2-1, the complete variable domain is GAGVSQSPRYKVTKRGQDVALRCDPISGHVSLYWYRQALGQGPEFLTYFNYEAQQDKSGLPNDRFSAERPEGSISTLTIQRTEQRDSAMYRCASSLARGGEQFFGPGTRLTVL.

Worth noting for this clone: The read falls 3 residues short of the CDR3 end, and the missing part is taken from the germline J gene. J is TRBJ1-4 and V is TRBV19; TRBD1 matches at 9 bases. The CDR3 has 16 residues. V was clipped by 4 bases and J by 2 bases; unmatched bases: 5. The germline V gene has CDR1 LNHDA and CDR2 SQIVND (reference sequence). The chain's CDR3 is CASSTYDRGTNEKLFF. The CDR3 bases that were read are TGTGCCAGTAGTACCTACGACAGGGGGACTAATGAAAAA.

This clone appeared a few times. The read comes to an end 3 residues before the CDR3 does, leaving the germline J gene to fill in the end. The chain couples TRBV18 to TRBJ2-3; 7 bases are shared with TRBD1. Germline CDR1 KGHSH, CDR2 LQKENI. CDR3 length: 16 residues. Germline trimming cut 4 bases from V and 1 base from J; bases unmatched to any gene: 8. CDR3 sequence: CASSLRLGQGTDTQYF. Incomplete CDR3 DNA: TGTGCCAGCTCACTCCGTCTAGGACAGGGCACAGATACG.

Comment on this clone: From the germline J gene comes the end of the CDR3, since the read stops 3 residues before it. This chain uses TRBV7-9 with TRBJ1-2; perhaps TRBD1 as D (6 bases). CDR1 SEHNR and CDR2 FQNEAQ come from the germline V gene (reference sequence). This CDR3 comprises 15 residues. CDR3 sequence reads: CASSPPNRVSRGYTF. Partial CDR3 DNA: TGTGCCAGCAGCCCACCTAACAGGGTTAGTCGGGGC.

This clone rates as medium-sized. The read stops 3 residues short of the end of the CDR3; the missing end is completed from the germline J gene. The J gene is TRBJ2-3, the V gene TRBV6-4; 8 nucleotides match TRBD1. The germline gives CDR1 MRHNA, CDR2 SNTAGT. The CDR3 contains 15 residues. Losses at the gene ends were 3 bases for V and 2 bases for J; bases not matched to a gene: 4. The part of the CDR3 DNA that was read is TGTGCCAGCAGTGAGGGACAGGCTGTCACAGATACG. Translation gives CASSEGQAVTDT. The complete CDR3 sequence is CASSEGQAVTDTQYF.

With regard to this clone: The CDR3 end falls 3 residues outside the read, so it is completed with the germline J gene. The V gene is TRBV7-9, the J gene TRBJ2-2, with D unclear. CDR1 SEHNR and CDR2 FQNEAQ come from the germline V gene (reference sequence). V was pared by 5 bases and J by 5 bases, with 6 bases between. The CDR3 is 12 amino acids. The CDR3 region is CASSPQTGELFF. The DNA read from the CDR3 is TGTGCCAGCAGCCCACAGACCGGGGAG.

This clone was detected a few times. The missing CDR3 end, 3 residues past where the read stops, is filled in from the germline J gene. The genes are TRBV19 and TRBJ2-2, with 8 bases matching TRBD1. The CDR3 spans 16 residues. V was pared by 5 bases and J by 1 base, with 6 bases of the junction left unmatched. The germline CDR1 and CDR2 sequences are LNHDA and SQIVND (reference sequence). The DNA read from the CDR3 is TGTGCCAGTAGTCCACGACAGGGGCGGAACACCGGGGAG. This gives the protein CASSPRQGRNTGE. The CDR3 reads in full as CASSPRQGRNTGELFF.

A note on this clone: The CDR3 end falls 3 residues outside the read, so it is completed with the germline J gene. The genes are TRBV18 and TRBJ2-1; 8 bases are shared with TRBD1. In germline, CDR1 is KGHSH, CDR2 LQKENI. V trimming: 4 bases; J trimming: 3 bases; junction bases outside the gene matches: 8. The CDR3 length is 16 residues. CDR3 DNA (partial): TGTGCCAGCTCACGCGACAGGGGTGGGGTCTACAATGAG. Its translation is CASSRDRGGVYNE. The full CDR3 protein reads CASSRDRGGVYNEQFF.

The CDR3 region is CASSLDAGGADTQYF. CDR3 DNA, as far as it was read: TGTGCCAGCAGCTTAGACGCGGGGGGGGCAGATACG. V is TRBV7-9 and J is TRBJ2-3; 9 nucleotides align to TRBD2. The read finishes 3 residues shy of the CDR3 end, and the germline J gene is used to complete it. The ends lost 1 base at V and 4 bases at J; junction bases unmatched: 3. The germline V gene has CDR1 SEHNR and CDR2 FQNEAQ (reference sequence). The CDR3 length is 15 residues.

As regards this clone: From the germline J gene comes the end of the CDR3, since the read stops 3 residues before it. V is TRBV20-1 and J is TRBJ2-1; possible D gene TRBD2, 6 bases. Germline V gene data show CDR1 as DFQATT and CDR2 as SNEGSKA (reference sequence). The CDR3 length is 16 residues. The germline V and J ends were trimmed by 0 bases and 3 bases, with 15 bases remaining between them. The part of the CDR3 DNA that was read is TGCAGTGCTAGAGATAGTCGACTAGGGGACTACAATGAG. The encoded protein is CSARDSRLGDYNE. The whole CDR3 region reads CSARDSRLGDYNEQFF.

This clone was detected a few times. The CDR3 end falls 3 residues outside the read, so it is completed with the germline J gene. The rearrangement uses TRBV2 and TRBJ2-3; 8 bases match TRBD2. CDR1 and CDR2 (germline): SNHLY, FYNNEI. The junction had 7 bases not matched to a gene; V was cut back by 3 bases and J by 5 bases. CDR3 size: 15 residues. The CDR3 loop reads CASSEQLAAIDTQYF. The sequenced part of the CDR3 DNA is TGTGCCAGCAGTGAGCAACTAGCGGCTATAGATACG.

Notes on this clone: Read data end 3 residues before the CDR3 end; the end is taken from the germline J gene. The J gene is TRBJ2-1, the V gene TRBV7-6, with 7 positions matching TRBD2. The CDR3 sequence is 16 residues long. CDR1 and CDR2 from the germline V gene are SGHVS and FNYEAQ. V shed 4 bases and J 6 bases; nucleotides not matched to a gene: 12. Here the CDR3 reads CASSSLAAPRSNEQFF. The DNA read from the CDR3 is TGTGCCAGCAGCTCGCTAGCGGCCCCTAGGTCCAATGAG. The full variable domain, with the rest looked up from reference TRBV7-6 and TRBJ2-1, is GAGVSQSPRYKVTKRGQDVALRCDPISGHVSLYWYRQALGQGPEFLTYFNYEAQQDKSGLPNDRFSAERPEGSISTLTIQRTEQRDSAMYRCASSSLAAPRSNEQFFGPGTRLTVL.

Regarding this clone: The missing CDR3 end, 3 residues past where the read stops, is filled in from the germline J gene. The J gene is TRBJ2-7, the V gene TRBV30; D is unclear. Germline lookup yields CDR1 GTSNPN and CDR2 SVGIG (reference sequence). V lost 3 bases and J 2 bases, leaving 5 bases between the germline ends. The CDR3 covers 11 residues. CDR3 DNA (partial): TGTGCCTGGAGGAGGCCCTACGAG. Encoded protein: CAWRRPYE. The entire CDR3 protein is CAWRRPYEQYF.

The CDR3 here is CASSEIGQGVSPLHF. Partial CDR3 DNA: TGTGCCAGCAGTGAAATTGGACAGGGTGTTTCACCC. V gene TRBV2 combines with J gene TRBJ1-6; 8 nucleotides align to TRBD1. The read ends 3 residues early relative to the CDR3; the germline J gene fills the gap. CDR1 and CDR2 (germline): SNHLY, FYNNEI. The CDR3 is made up of 15 amino acids. Germline trimming cut 2 bases from V and 9 bases from J; bases unmatched to any gene: 6.

This clone was observed a few times. From the germline J gene comes the end of the CDR3, since the read stops 3 residues before it. The chain is built from TRBV7-2 and TRBJ2-3; the match to TRBD1 covers 7 bases. CDR3 length equals 14 residues. Germline lookup yields CDR1 SGHTA and CDR2 FQGNSA. V lost 4 bases and J lost 5; bases outside the gene matches: 6. Here the CDR3 reads CASSSTGWGDTQYF. Incomplete CDR3 DNA: TGTGCCAGCAGCTCGACAGGGTGGGGAGATACG.

About this clone: Read sequence stops 3 residues before the CDR3 end, and the germline J gene provides the missing end. V gene TRBV7-9 combines with J gene TRBJ2-7; 9 nucleotides align to TRBD2. The CDR3 is made up of 15 amino acids. Trimming took 0 bases from V and 3 from J; bases not matched to a gene: 3. The V gene's germline CDR1 is SEHNR and CDR2 FQNEAQ (reference sequence). Incomplete CDR3 DNA: TGTGCCAGCAGCTTAGCACTAGCGGGCATCTACGAG. The encoded protein is CASSLALAGIYE. The whole CDR3 sequence reads CASSLALAGIYEQYF.